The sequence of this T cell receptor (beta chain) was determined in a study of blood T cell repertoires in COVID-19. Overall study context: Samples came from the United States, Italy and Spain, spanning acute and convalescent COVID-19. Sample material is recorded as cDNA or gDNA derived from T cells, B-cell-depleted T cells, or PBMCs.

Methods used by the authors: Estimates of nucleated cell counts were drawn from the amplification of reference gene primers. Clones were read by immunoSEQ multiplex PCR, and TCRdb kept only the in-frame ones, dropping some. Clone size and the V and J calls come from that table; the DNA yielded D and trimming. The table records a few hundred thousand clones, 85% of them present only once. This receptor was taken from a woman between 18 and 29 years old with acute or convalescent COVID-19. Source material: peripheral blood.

This CDR3 is CASTRDRAKLNTEAFF. CDR3 nucleotide sequence: TGTGCCAGCACCCGGGACAGGGCTAAACTGAACACTGAAGCTTTCTTT. This chain uses TRBV2 with TRBJ1-1; TRBD1 aligns across 9 bases. J gave up 0 bases and V 7 bases, and 9 bases lay outside the gene matches. Germline V CDR1 and CDR2: SNHLY, FYNNEI. The CDR3 has 16 amino acids.